This TCR beta chain was documented in a study of control samples from healthy donors and cancer patients. V was clipped by 4 bases and J by 2 bases; unmatched bases: 4. Germline loops: CDR1 MDHEN, CDR2 SYDVKM. The length of the CDR3 is 15 residues. Using immunoSEQ multiplex PCR, the repertoire was profiled, and TCRdb retains in-frame clones only, with some absent. This sample has around 180,000 clones, with roughly 94% found just once. The sample was blood. This TCR was recovered from a woman younger than 30 in good health. The chain couples TRBV28 to TRBJ2-1; 8 bases agree with TRBD2. The CDR3 nucleotides read TGTGCCAGCAGTTCAGCGGGAGCGGCCTACAATGAGCAGTTCTTC. Protein sequence: CASSSAGAAYNEQFF.